This record covers a single T cell receptor beta chain. Methods used by the authors: How many nucleated cells were present was estimated from reference gene primer amplification. The method was immunoSEQ multiplex PCR; TCRdb's version includes in-frame clones alone and lacks a portion of them. The D gene and trimming were derived from the DNA, and the V and J assignments and clone size from that table. The profile shows 220,000 or so clones, 84% of them singletons. This sample was taken from a study of blood T cell repertoires in COVID-19. Overall study context: Samples came from the United States, Italy and Spain, spanning acute and convalescent COVID-19. In each case, the material was cDNA or gDNA derived from T cells, B-cell-depleted T cells, or PBMCs.

CDR1 is MNHNS, CDR2 SASEGT, per germline. V lost 1 base, J lost 3 bases, and 3 bases stayed unmatched. The CDR3 covers 16 residues. The sequencing input was peripheral blood. This receptor was obtained from a woman aged 55-70 years with acute or convalescent COVID-19. The gene calls are TRBV6-1 and TRBJ1-6; the match to TRBD1 covers 7 bases. CDR3 bases: TGTGCCAGCAGTGAAGGGGGGACAGTCTATAATTCACCCCTCCACTTT. This codes for CASSEGGTVYNSPLHF.